One and the same sample provided the 23 T cell receptor beta chains below, sequenced in a study of CD8 T cells in Susac syndrome. A quantity of roughly 0.5 to 1 ug RNA underwent reverse transcription using random hexamers. From the immunoSEQ multiplex PCR reads, TCRdb called clonotypes with MiXCR, one entry per CDR3 protein. The table lists just over 150,000 distinct CDR3 sequences, roughly 95% of them singletons. The material sequenced was CD4+ T cells from PBMCs. These receptors were collected from a human donor with Susac syndrome.

This clonotype has only one observation. The chain is built from TRBV20-1 and TRBJ2-7, with a tentative D call TRBD2 (7 bases). Germline lookup yields CDR1 DFQATT and CDR2 SNEGSKA (reference sequence). V was trimmed by 5 bases and J by 3 bases, leaving 14 bases between them. The CDR3 has 13 amino acids. The CDR3 nucleotides are TGCAGTGCTCCGGGGAGGGGGGGCTACGAGCAGTACTTC. Amino acids: CSAPGRGGYEQYF.

CDR3 DNA sequence: TGTGCCAGCAGCTTAGTCGTAGGACATATGAACACTGAAGCTTTCTTT. The encoded protein is CASSLVVGHMNTEAFF. The chain couples TRBV7-9 to TRBJ1-1, with TRBD1 as a possible D gene (5 bases). Germline CDR1 is SEHNR and CDR2 is FQNEAQ (reference sequence). V shed 1 base and J shed 0 bases, with 12 bases lying between them. This CDR3 spans 16 amino acids.

The chain joins TRBV29-1 to TRBJ1-4; D is undetermined. The germline V gene encodes CDR1 SQVTM and CDR2 ANQGSEA. This CDR3 comprises 11 residues. V was cut by 7 bases and J by 5 bases, with 8 bases left in between. CDR3 in amino acids: CSGLINEKLFF. CDR3 bases: TGCAGCGGCCTGATCAATGAAAAACTGTTTTTT.

The chain uses TRBV12-5 and TRBJ2-3; D call uncertain. The length of the CDR3 is 12 residues. CDR1 is LGHNT and CDR2 is FRNRAP in the germline V gene. V was shortened by 1 base and J by 2 bases, with 1 base between the two germline ends. The CDR3 region has the DNA TGTGCTAGTGGTTTGGACACAGATACGCAGTATTTT. This codes for CASGLDTDTQYF.

The genes are TRBV11-2 and TRBJ2-5; a possible D gene is TRBD2 (5 bases). Trimming took off 0 bases at V and 3 bases at J, with 5 bases between the two ends. Germline values: CDR1 SGHAT, CDR2 FQNNGV. This CDR3 has 13 amino acids. The CDR3 bases are TGTGCCAGCAGCTTAGAAGCGGAAGAGACCCAGTACTTC. Protein sequence: CASSLEAEETQYF.

V usage is TRBV12-3 or TRBV12-4 and J usage is TRBJ1-1, with 8 bases lining up with TRBD1. Unmatched junction bases numbered 6, after V lost 5 bases and J lost 1 base. The CDR3 sequence is 15 residues long. CDR3 DNA sequence: TGTGCCAGCAGTGACCCTCAGGGGGCGAACACTGAAGCTTTCTTT. It codes for CASSDPQGANTEAFF.

The rearrangement joins TRBV20-1 to TRBJ1-2; D is undetermined. Per the germline V gene, CDR1 is DFQATT and CDR2 is SNEGSKA (reference sequence). Trimming pared 0 bases from V and 7 bases from J, leaving 9 bases between. The CDR3 is 12 amino acids. The DNA for the CDR3 is TGCAGTGCTAGAGATGCTGGCGGTGGCTACACCTTC. Protein product: CSARDAGGGYTF.

J is TRBJ2-4 and V is TRBV20-1; D gene uncertain. Trimming stripped 6 bases from V and 0 bases from J, with 9 bases between. Germline CDR1 is DFQATT and CDR2 is SNEGSKA (reference sequence). The length of the CDR3 is 13 residues. CDR3 in amino acids: CSAPRVAKNIQYF. CDR3 nucleotides: TGCAGTGCCCCCCGGGTAGCCAAAAACATTCAGTACTTC.

This clonotype was detected once. The CDR3 loop is CASKSRDTGNYGYTF. The CDR3 coding sequence is TGTGCCAGCAAAAGCCGGGACACGGGAAACTATGGCTACACCTTC. The chain joins TRBV27 to TRBJ1-2; D may be TRBD1 (6 bases). In germline, CDR1 is MNHEY, CDR2 SMNVEV (reference sequence). Trimming pared 7 bases from V and 2 bases from J, leaving 17 bases between. The CDR3 runs to 15 residues.

As regards this clonotype: The junction departs from germline at one end; a sequencing error may be responsible. This chain links TRBV4-1 with TRBJ1-2; no firm D call. CDR1 and CDR2 (germline): MGHRA, YSYEKL. CDR3 length equals 14 residues. In DNA form, the CDR3 reads TGCGCCAGCAGCCAAGAGTACGGCGCAGTCCCCTTCTTCTTC. This gives the protein CASSQEYGAVPFFF.

To note about this clonotype: The junction departs from germline at one end; a sequencing error may be responsible. The chain combines TRBV5-1 with TRBJ2-1; the D gene is possibly TRBD2 (5 bases). The V gene's germline CDR1 is SGHRS and CDR2 YFSETQ. The CDR3 loop spans 10 amino acids. The CDR3 reads CASSFPDSVF. Written as DNA, the CDR3 is TGCGCCAGCAGCTTCCCGGACTCGGTCTTC.

This chain joins TRBV7-2 and TRBJ2-7; 10 bases align to TRBD1. Germline V CDR1 and CDR2: SGHTA, FQGNSA. The CDR3 totals 15 residues. Germline trimming cut 1 base from V and 2 bases from J; bases unmatched to any gene: 2. CDR3 region: CASSLEGTGAYEQYF. The CDR3 DNA follows: TGTGCCAGCAGCTTAGAAGGGACAGGGGCCTACGAGCAGTACTTC.

This sequence joins TRBV6-4 and TRBJ1-6; the match to TRBD1 covers 10 bases. J was trimmed by 10 bases and V by 0 bases; bases with no gene match: 3. Per the germline V gene, CDR1 is MRHNA and CDR2 is SNTAGT. CDR3 length: 15 residues. The CDR3 bases are TGTGCCAGCAGTGACTCGGGGACAGGGGTCTCACCCCTCCACTTT. As protein: CASSDSGTGVSPLHF.

The chain recombines TRBV19 with TRBJ1-1; TRBD1 matches 7 bases. Looked up from germline, CDR1 is LNHDA and CDR2 is SQIVND (reference sequence). CDR3 size: 13 residues. V was pared by 7 bases and J by 2 bases, with 4 bases of the junction left unmatched. The CDR3 is CASTGTVNTEAFF. CDR3 nucleotides: TGTGCCAGTACCGGGACAGTTAACACTGAAGCTTTCTTT.

This sequence joins TRBV20-1 and TRBJ2-3; D perhaps matches TRBD1 (6 bases). CDR3 length: 15 amino acids. Per germline, CDR1 DFQATT and CDR2 SNEGSKA (reference sequence). Trimming took 4 bases from V and 4 from J, leaving 18 bases between them. The CDR3 DNA reads as TGCAGTGCTAAACCCCAGGGGAGTGGGGCAGATACGCAGTATTTT. This translates into CSAKPQGSGADTQYF.

The chain recombines TRBV12-3 or TRBV12-4 with TRBJ2-7; D is undetermined. The CDR3 length is 13 residues. V was shortened by 5 bases and J by 7 bases, with 15 bases between the two germline ends. CDR3 sequence: CASSPTPVGEQYF. The CDR3 DNA is TGTGCCAGCAGTCCAACCCCGGTGGGGGAGCAGTACTTC.

The gene calls are TRBV29-1 and TRBJ1-2, with D hard to call. Germline V CDR1 and CDR2: SQVTM, ANQGSEA. V was trimmed by 4 bases and J by 3 bases, leaving 9 bases between them. This CDR3 is 12 amino acids long. CDR3 loop: CSVGPGDYGYTF. CDR3 in DNA: TGCAGCGTTGGGCCGGGAGACTATGGCTACACCTTC.

Only one count was recorded for this clonotype. This chain links TRBV7-6 with TRBJ1-4; D not resolved. V shed 4 bases and J shed 0 bases, with 9 bases lying between them. CDR3 length: 15 amino acids. Germline loops: CDR1 SGHVS, CDR2 FNYEAQ. In nucleotides, the CDR3 is TGTGCCAGCAGCTCAGCACTTGCAACTAATGAAAAACTGTTTTTT. Its translation is CASSSALATNEKLFF.

The chain couples TRBV24-1 to TRBJ2-7; the D is unclear. V was trimmed by 7 bases and J by 2 bases, leaving 11 bases between them. The length of the CDR3 is 13 residues. Germline CDR1 KGHDR, CDR2 SFDVKD. The CDR3 bases are TGTGCCACCAGCGGTCCCCCAACCTACGAGCAGTACTTC. Its translation is CATSGPPTYEQYF.

The rearrangement links TRBV25-1 to TRBJ2-1; D is perhaps TRBD2 (5 bases). The length of the CDR3 is 12 residues. In germline, CDR1 is MGHDK, CDR2 SYGVNS. Trimming removed 6 bases at V and 6 bases at J, with 9 bases between. The CDR3 here is CASRTGSNEQFF. CDR3 sequence (DNA): TGTGCCAGCAGAACGGGATCCAATGAGCAGTTCTTC.

This clonotype was detected a few times. The V gene is TRBV2, the J gene TRBJ2-4; D could derive from TRBD1 or TRBD2 (6 bases each). The V end lost 2 bases, the J end lost 8 bases, and 7 bases lay between the germline ends. Per the germline V gene, CDR1 is SNHLY and CDR2 is FYNNEI. The CDR3 is 12 residues long. The CDR3 region is CASSERGDIQYF. DNA for the CDR3: TGTGCCAGCAGTGAAAGGGGGGACATTCAGTACTTC.

This clonotype was recorded once. The chain is built from TRBV27 and TRBJ2-4; possibly TRBD1 for D (5 bases). Germline CDR1 and CDR2: MNHEY and SMNVEV (reference sequence). This CDR3 spans 13 amino acids. Trimming took off 7 bases at V and 7 bases at J, with 14 bases between the two ends. The CDR3 spells CASTQTGLNIQYF. The CDR3 region has the DNA TGTGCCAGCACTCAAACAGGTCTGAACATTCAGTACTTC.

The V gene is TRBV27, the J gene TRBJ1-2; 7 bases are shared with TRBD1. The CDR3 length is 15 residues. CDR1 MNHEY and CDR2 SMNVEV come from the germline V gene (reference sequence). The J segment lost 5 bases and the V segment lost 3 bases, leaving 9 bases of the junction unmatched. CDR3 amino acids: CASSFGQGVGYGYTF. CDR3 DNA: TGTGCCAGCAGTTTTGGGCAGGGGGTTGGATATGGCTACACCTTC.